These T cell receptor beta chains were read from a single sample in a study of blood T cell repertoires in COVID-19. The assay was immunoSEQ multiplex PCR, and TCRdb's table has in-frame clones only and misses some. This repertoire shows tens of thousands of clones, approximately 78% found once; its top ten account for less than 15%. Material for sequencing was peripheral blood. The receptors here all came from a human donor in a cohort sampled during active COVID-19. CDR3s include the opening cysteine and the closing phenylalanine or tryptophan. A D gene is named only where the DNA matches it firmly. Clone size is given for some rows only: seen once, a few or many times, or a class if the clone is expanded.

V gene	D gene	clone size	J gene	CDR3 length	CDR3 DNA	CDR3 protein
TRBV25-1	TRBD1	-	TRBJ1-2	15	TGTGCCAGCAGTACAGACAGGGGTGCCCTCGATGGCTACACCTTC	CASSTDRGALDGYTF
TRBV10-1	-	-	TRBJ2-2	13	TGCGCCAGCAGTGGTATGAACACCGGGGAGCTGTTTTTT	CASSGMNTGELFF
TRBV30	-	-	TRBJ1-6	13	TGTGCCTGGAGTGCCCAGGGGAATTCACCCCTCCACTTT	CAWSAQGNSPLHF
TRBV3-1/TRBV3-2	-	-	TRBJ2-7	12	TGTGCCAGCAGCCAGGGGGCGGGCGAGCAGTACTTC	CASSQGAGEQYF
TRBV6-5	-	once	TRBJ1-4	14	TGTGCCAGCAGTTACGAAGGGGCTGGGGAAAAACTGTTTTTT	CASSYEGAGEKLFF
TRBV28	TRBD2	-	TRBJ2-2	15	TGTGCCAGCAGACCCCCGGGGGAGGGCACCGGGGAGCTGTTTTTT	CASRPPGEGTGELFF
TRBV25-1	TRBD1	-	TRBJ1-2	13	TGTGCCAGCAGTGAAATGGGACAGTATGGCTACACCTTC	CASSEMGQYGYTF
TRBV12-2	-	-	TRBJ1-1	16	TGTGCAAGTCGCTTAGAGGAAGACGCCGCAGGGCCCCTAGCTTTCTTT	CASRLEEDAAGPLAFF
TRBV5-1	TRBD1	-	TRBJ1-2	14	TGCGCCAGCAGCACGACGACAGGGAACTATGGCTACACCTTC	CASSTTTGNYGYTF
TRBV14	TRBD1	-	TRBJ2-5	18	TGTGCCAGCAGCCCAGGGACAGGGGGGCGTAGAAAGCAAGAGACCCAGTACTTC	CASSPGTGGRRKQETQYF
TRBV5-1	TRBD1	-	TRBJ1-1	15	TGCGCCAGCAGCTTGGCCATACAGGGGGCTACTGAAGCTTTCTTT	CASSLAIQGATEAFF
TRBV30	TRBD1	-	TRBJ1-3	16	TGTGCCTGGTCCTGGACAGGGGTATCTGCTGGAAACACCATATATTTT	CAWSWTGVSAGNTIYF
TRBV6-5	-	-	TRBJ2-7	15	TGTGCCAGCAGAGACCCAGCGACGGCTTCCTACGAGCAGTACTTC	CASRDPATASYEQYF
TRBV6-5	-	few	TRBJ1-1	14	TGTGCCAGCAGCCCACTCCGGGGAAACACTGAAGCTTTCTTT	CASSPLRGNTEAFF
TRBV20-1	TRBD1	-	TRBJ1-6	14	TGCAGTGCTAGTCTAGGACAGGGATATTCACCCCTCCACTTT	CSASLGQGYSPLHF
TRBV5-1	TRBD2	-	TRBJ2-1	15	TGCGCCAGCAGCTTGACTAGCGGGGGGGCCATTGAGCAGTTCTTC	CASSLTSGGAIEQFF
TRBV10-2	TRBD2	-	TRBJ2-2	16	TGCGCCAGCAGTTTGAAGGCGGGGGGAATCACCGGGGAGCTGTTTTTT	CASSLKAGGITGELFF
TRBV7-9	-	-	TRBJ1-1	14	TGTGCCAGCAGCTTACGGGGATCCGAAACTGAAGCTTTCTTT	CASSLRGSETEAFF
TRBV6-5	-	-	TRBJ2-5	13	TGTGCCGGCTCGGACAGCCCCCAAGAGACCCAGTACTTC	CAGSDSPQETQYF
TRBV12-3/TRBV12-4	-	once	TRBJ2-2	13	TGTGCCAGCAGGATGACAGCGACCGGGGAGCTGTTTTTT	CASRMTATGELFF
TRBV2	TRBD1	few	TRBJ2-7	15	TGTGCCAGCGGGGGACAGGGCGGGAGAGTCTACGAGCAGTACTTC	CASGGQGGRVYEQYF
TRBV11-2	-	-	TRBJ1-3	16	TGTGCCAGCAGCCCCGGGGCGGGATTGGTTGGAAACACCATATATTTT	CASSPGAGLVGNTIYF
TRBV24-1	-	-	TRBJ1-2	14	TGTGCCACCAGGTTGAGCGAAGCCATCCTAGGCTACACCTTC	CATRLSEAILGYTF
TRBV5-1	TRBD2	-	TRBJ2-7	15	TGCGCCAGCAGCTTGCAGCGCGGGGGGGCTTACGAGCAGTACTTC	CASSLQRGGAYEQYF
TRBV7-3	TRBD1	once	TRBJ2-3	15	TGTGCCAGCAGCTCCCCCGGGACAGGGAAAGATACGCAGTATTTT	CASSSPGTGKDTQYF
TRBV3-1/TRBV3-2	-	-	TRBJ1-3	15	TGTGCCAGCAGACGCGACAGGAGCTCTGGAAACACCATATATTTT	CASRRDRSSGNTIYF
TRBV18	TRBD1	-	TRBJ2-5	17	TGTGCCAGCTCACCGGGGACAGGGGGCATCCATAAAGAGACCCAGTACTTC	CASSPGTGGIHKETQYF
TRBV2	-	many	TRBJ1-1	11	TGTGCCAGCAGTGACGGTTTTGAAGCTTTCTTT	CASSDGFEAFF
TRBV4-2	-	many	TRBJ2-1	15	TGTGCCAGCAGCCAAGGGATGGGACACCCCAATGAGCAGTTCTTC	CASSQGMGHPNEQFF
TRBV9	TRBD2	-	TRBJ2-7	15	TGTGCCAGCAGCCCGACTAGCGGGGAGGTCTACGAGCAGTACTTC	CASSPTSGEVYEQYF
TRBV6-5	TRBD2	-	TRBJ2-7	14	TGTGCCAGCACCATAAGGTCGGGGGGCTACGAGCAGTACTTC	CASTIRSGGYEQYF
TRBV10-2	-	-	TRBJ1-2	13	TGCGCCAGCAGCCAGGGACAAAGCTATGGCTACACCTTC	CASSQGQSYGYTF
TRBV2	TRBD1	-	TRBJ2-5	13	TGTGCCGCGGGGGACAGGGGAAAAGAGACCCAGTACTTC	CAAGDRGKETQYF
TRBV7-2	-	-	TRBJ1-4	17	TGTGCCAGCAGCTTAAGGGGCTTAGCTGCAACTAATGAAAAACTGTTTTTT	CASSLRGLAATNEKLFF
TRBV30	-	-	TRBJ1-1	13	TGTGCCTGGAAGGACTCTGTTTACTCTGAAGCTTTCTTT	CAWKDSVYSEAFF
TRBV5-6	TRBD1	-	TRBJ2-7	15	TGTGCCAGCAGCTTGTTGGGACAGGCGTCCTACGAGCAGTACTTC	CASSLLGQASYEQYF
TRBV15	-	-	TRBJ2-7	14	TGTGCCACCAGCAGAGATCGAGGCATCTACGAGCAGTACTTC	CATSRDRGIYEQYF
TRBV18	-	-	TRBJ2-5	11	TGTGCCAGCTCCCCGGAAGAGACCCAGTACTTC	CASSPEETQYF
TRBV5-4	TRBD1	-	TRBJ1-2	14	TGTGCCACCAACCGACAGGGTTTGAACTATGGCTACACCTTC	CATNRQGLNYGYTF
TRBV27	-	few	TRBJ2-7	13	TGTGCCAGCAGAGATCGATATAGCTACGAGCAGTACTTC	CASRDRYSYEQYF
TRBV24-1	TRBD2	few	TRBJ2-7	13	TGTGCCACCAGTGAGGGTGTTCGGGGGGGGCAGTACTTC	CATSEGVRGGQYF
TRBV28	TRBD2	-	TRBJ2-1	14	TGTGCCAGCAGGGGCGGGGGGGCCATGGATGAGCAGTTCTTC	CASRGGGAMDEQFF
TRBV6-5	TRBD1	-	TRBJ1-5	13	TGTGCCAGCAGTCCGGACAGGGGTCAGCCCCAGCATTTT	CASSPDRGQPQHF
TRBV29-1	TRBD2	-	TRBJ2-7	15	TGCAGCGTTGCACTCCCTAGCGGGGCCTCCTACGAGCAGTACTTC	CSVALPSGASYEQYF
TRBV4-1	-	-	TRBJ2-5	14	TGCGCCAGCAGCCAGCTGACTAGAGTCGAGACCCAGTACTTC	CASSQLTRVETQYF
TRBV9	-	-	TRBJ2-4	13	TGTGCCAGCAGCGTAAATACAGAAAACATTCAGTACTTC	CASSVNTENIQYF
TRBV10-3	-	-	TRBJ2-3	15	TGTGCCATCAGTGACCGAGTCCTTTACGCAGATACGCAGTATTTT	CAISDRVLYADTQYF
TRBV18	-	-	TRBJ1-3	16	TGTGCCAGCTCGGCCTCAGGGGTCCACTCTGGAAACACCATATATTTT	CASSASGVHSGNTIYF
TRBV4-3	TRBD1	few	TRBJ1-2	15	TGCGCCAGCAGCCAAGCCGGGACAGTAATCTATGGCTACACCTTC	CASSQAGTVIYGYTF
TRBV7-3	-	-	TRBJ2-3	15	TGTGCCAGCAGCCGAGGGGACATCCGGACAGATACGCAGTATTTT	CASSRGDIRTDTQYF
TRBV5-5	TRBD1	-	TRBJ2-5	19	TGTGCCAGCAGCTTCGCTCATACTTTGGACAGGGTGGCAGCCCGGACCCAGTACTTC	CASSFAHTLDRVAARTQYF
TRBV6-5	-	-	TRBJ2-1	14	TGTGCCAGCAGCCACGGGGGCTCCTACAATGAGCAGTTCTTC	CASSHGGSYNEQFF
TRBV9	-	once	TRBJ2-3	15	TGTGCCAGCAGCGTAGCCCCCGGTGGGCCAGATACGCAGTATTTT	CASSVAPGGPDTQYF
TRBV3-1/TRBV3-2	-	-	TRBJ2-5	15	TGTGCCAGCAGCCCCACGTGGGGGGGCGAAGAGACCCAGTACTTC	CASSPTWGGEETQYF
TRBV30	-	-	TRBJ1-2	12	TGTGCCTGGAGTACGGGTATGAGTGGCTACACCTTC	CAWSTGMSGYTF
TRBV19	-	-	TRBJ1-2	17	TGTGCCAGTAGTATGCCCCCTCCTCGAGGGAAGGACTATGGCTACACCTTC	CASSMPPPRGKDYGYTF